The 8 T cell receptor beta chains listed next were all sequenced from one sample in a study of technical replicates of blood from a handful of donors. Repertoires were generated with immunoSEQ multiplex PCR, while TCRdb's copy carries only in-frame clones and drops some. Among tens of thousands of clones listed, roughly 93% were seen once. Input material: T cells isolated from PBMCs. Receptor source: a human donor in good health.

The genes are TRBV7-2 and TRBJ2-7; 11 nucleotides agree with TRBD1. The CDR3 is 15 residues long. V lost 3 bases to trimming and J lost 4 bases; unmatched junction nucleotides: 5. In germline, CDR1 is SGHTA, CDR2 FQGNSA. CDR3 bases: TGTGCCAGCAGCTTCTTGGACAGGGGGCAGTACGAGCAGTACTTC. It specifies CASSFLDRGQYEQYF.

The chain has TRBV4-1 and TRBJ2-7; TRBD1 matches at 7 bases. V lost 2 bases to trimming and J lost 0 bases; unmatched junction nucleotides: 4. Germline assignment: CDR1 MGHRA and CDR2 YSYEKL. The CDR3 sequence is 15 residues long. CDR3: CASSQIRDSSYEQYF. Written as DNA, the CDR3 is TGCGCCAGCAGCCAAATTCGGGACAGCTCCTACGAGCAGTACTTC.

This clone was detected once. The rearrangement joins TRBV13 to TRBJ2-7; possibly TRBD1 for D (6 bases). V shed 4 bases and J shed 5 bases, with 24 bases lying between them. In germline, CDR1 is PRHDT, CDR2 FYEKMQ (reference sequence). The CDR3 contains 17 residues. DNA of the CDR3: TGTGCCAGCAGCTCACCCACGTGGACAGTCGATTCCCACGAGCAGTACTTC. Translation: CASSSPTWTVDSHEQYF.

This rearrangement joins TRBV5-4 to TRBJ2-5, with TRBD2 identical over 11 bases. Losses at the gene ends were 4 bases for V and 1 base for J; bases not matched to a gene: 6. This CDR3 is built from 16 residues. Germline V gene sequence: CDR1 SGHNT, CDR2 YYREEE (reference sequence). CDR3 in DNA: TGTGCCAGCAGCCGCGGACTAGCGGGTTTCCAAGAGACCCAGTACTTC. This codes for CASSRGLAGFQETQYF. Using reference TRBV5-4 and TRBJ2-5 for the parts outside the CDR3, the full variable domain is ETGVTQSPTHLIKTRGQQVTLRCSSQSGHNTVSWYQQALGQGPQFIFQYYREEENGRGNFPPRFSGLQFPNYSSELNVNALELDDSALYLCASSRGLAGFQETQYFGPGTRLLVL.

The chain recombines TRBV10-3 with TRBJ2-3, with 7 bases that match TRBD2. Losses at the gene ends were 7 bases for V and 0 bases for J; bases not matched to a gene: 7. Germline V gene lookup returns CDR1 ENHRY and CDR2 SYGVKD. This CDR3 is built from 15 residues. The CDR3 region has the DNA TGTGCCATCAAAAGAAGCGGGGCAAGCACAGATACGCAGTATTTT. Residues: CAIKRSGASTDTQYF.

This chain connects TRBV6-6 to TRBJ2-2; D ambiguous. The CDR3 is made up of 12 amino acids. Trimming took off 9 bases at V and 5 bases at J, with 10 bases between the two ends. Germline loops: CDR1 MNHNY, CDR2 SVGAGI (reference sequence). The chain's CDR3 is CASQTVTGELFF. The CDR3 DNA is TGTGCCAGTCAGACTGTAACCGGGGAGCTGTTTTTT.

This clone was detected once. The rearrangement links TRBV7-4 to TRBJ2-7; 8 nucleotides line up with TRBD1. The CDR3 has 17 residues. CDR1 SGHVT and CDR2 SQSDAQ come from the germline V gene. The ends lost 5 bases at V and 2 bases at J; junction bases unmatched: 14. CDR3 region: CASSRDRPRLGPYEQYF. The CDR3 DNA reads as TGTGCCAGCAGCAGGGACAGGCCCAGGTTGGGACCCTACGAGCAGTACTTC. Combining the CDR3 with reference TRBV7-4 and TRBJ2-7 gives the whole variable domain GAGVSQSPRYKVAKRGRDVALRCDSISGHVTLYWYRQTLGQGSEVLTYSQSDAQRDKSGRPSGRFSAERPERSVSTLKIQRTEQGDSAVYLCASSRDRPRLGPYEQYFGPGTRLTVT.

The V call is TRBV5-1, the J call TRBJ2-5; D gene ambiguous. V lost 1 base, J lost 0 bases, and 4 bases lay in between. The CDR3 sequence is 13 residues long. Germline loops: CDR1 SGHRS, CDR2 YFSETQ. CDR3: CASSLQYQETQYF. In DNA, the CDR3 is TGCGCCAGCAGCTTGCAATACCAAGAGACCCAGTACTTC. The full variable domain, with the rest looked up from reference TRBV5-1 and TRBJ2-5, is KAGVTQTPRYLIKTRGQQVTLSCSPISGHRSVSWYQQTPGQGLQFLFEYFSETQRNKGNFPGRFSGRQFSNSRSEMNVSTLELGDSALYLCASSLQYQETQYFGPGTRLLVL.